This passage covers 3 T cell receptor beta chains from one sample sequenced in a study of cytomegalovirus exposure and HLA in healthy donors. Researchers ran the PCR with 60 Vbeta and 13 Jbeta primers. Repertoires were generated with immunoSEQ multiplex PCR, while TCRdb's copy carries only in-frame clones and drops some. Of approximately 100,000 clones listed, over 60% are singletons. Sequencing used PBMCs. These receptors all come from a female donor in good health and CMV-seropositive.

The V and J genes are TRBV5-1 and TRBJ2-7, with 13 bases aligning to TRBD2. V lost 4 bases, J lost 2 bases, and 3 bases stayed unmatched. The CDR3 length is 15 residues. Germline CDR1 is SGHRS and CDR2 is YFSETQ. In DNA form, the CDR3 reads TGCGCCAGCAGCATCGGGACTAGCGGGGCCTACGAGCAGTACTTC. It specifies CASSIGTSGAYEQYF.

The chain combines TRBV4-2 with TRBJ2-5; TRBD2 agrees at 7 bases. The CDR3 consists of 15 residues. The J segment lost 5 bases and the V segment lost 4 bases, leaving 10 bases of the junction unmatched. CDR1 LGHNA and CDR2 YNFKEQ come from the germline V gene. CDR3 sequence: CASSPFAGEGETQYF. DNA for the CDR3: TGTGCCAGCAGCCCGTTTGCGGGGGAAGGGGAGACCCAGTACTTC.

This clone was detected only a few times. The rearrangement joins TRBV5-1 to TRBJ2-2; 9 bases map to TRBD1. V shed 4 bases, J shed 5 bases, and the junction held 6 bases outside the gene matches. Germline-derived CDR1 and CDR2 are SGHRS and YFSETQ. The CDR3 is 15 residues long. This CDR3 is CASSPGQGRTGELFF. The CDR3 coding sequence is TGCGCCAGCAGCCCGGGACAGGGAAGGACCGGGGAGCTGTTTTTT.